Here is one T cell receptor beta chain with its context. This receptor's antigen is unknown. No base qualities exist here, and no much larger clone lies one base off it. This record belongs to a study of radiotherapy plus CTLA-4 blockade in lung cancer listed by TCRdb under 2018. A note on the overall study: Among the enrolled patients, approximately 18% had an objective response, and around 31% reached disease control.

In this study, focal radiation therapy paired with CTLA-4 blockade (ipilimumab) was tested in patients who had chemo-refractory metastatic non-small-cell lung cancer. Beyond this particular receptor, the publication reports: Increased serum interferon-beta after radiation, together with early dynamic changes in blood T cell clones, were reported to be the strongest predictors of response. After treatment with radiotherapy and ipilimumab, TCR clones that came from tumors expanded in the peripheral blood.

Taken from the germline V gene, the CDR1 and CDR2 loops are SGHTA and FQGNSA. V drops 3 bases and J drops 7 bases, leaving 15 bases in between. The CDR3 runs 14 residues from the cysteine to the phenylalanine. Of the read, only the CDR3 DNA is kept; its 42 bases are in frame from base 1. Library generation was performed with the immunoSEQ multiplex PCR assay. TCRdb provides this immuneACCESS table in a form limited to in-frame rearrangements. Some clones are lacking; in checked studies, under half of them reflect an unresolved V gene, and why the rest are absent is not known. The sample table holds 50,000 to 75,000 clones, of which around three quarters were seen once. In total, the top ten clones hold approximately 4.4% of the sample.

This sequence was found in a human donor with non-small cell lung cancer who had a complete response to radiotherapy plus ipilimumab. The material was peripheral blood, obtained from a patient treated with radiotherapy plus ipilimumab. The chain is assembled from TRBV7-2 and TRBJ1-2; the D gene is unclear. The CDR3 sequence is CTSSFNSLGGGYTF. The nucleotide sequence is TGTACCAGCAGCTTCAATTCCTTGGGAGGTGGCTACACCTTC.